Below, 17 T cell receptor beta chains from the same sample are listed, as sequenced in a study of vaccination and CD4 T cells after COVID-19. No antigens are known for them. Cultured CD4+ T cell DNA was sequenced using the Oncomine TCR Beta short-read assay. One entry per CDR3 protein, called by TCRdb with MiXCR from the PCR reads. The table has 20,000 to 25,000 distinct CDR3 sequences, about 31% seen once; the top ten hold 9.5% to 15%. Treatment given: roughly 11-day PBMC culture with coronavirus spike peptide pools or control peptides (ViraFEST assay). What was sequenced was cultured CD4+ T cells from blood. These receptors came from a human donor with COVID-19.

This clonotype appeared a few times. The chain is built from TRBV4-2 and TRBJ1-5; D is unresolved. CDR3 length: 16 amino acids. The V and J ends lost 2 bases and 3 bases respectively, with 14 bases between them. Germline values: CDR1 LGHNA, CDR2 YNFKEQ. DNA of the CDR3: TGTGCCAGCAGCCAAAACGTTTGGGAAATCAATCAGCCCCAGCATTTT. Translating gives CASSQNVWEINQPQHF.

The chain uses TRBV2 and TRBJ2-7; D may be TRBD1 (6 bases). The CDR3 is 12 residues long. CDR1 is SNHLY, CDR2 FYNNEI, per germline. Deletions cut 8 bases from V and 5 bases from J, with 13 bases between. CDR3 DNA sequence: TGTGCCAGCGGCGAACAGGGTAACGAGCAGTACTTC. Its protein is CASGEQGNEQYF.

The chain employs TRBV2 and TRBJ2-3, with no clear D. CDR3 length: 12 amino acids. CDR1 is SNHLY and CDR2 is FYNNEI in the germline V gene. Trimming took off 6 bases at V and 4 bases at J, with 8 bases between the two ends. This CDR3 reads CASSTSSDTQYF. CDR3 nucleotides: TGTGCCAGCAGCACTTCCTCAGATACGCAGTATTTT.

The table lists this clonotype with a count of one. The chain links TRBV19 to TRBJ2-1; D gene unclear. Per the germline V gene, CDR1 is LNHDA and CDR2 is SQIVND (reference sequence). Trimming removed 5 bases from V and 3 bases from J, with 14 bases in between. This CDR3 comprises 15 residues. The CDR3, as DNA: TGTGCCAGTAGTGGCTCCGGGCGCGGCTACAATGAGCAGTTCTTC. As protein: CASSGSGRGYNEQFF.

The CDR3 region has the DNA TGCGCCAGCAGCTTGGAAAGTAGCAGGTACGTCGAGCAGTACTTC. It codes for CASSLESSRYVEQYF. The chain couples TRBV5-1 to TRBJ2-7; no definite D call. In germline, CDR1 is SGHRS, CDR2 YFSETQ. The V gene lost 0 bases and the J gene lost 6 bases, with 16 bases spanning the gap. The CDR3 covers 15 residues. The complete variable domain, with remaining parts taken from reference TRBV5-1 and TRBJ2-7, reads KAGVTQTPRYLIKTRGQQVTLSCSPISGHRSVSWYQQTPGQGLQFLFEYFSETQRNKGNFPGRFSGRQFSNSRSEMNVSTLELGDSALYLCASSLESSRYVEQYFGPGTRLTVT.

V is TRBV20-1 and J is TRBJ2-3; D remains ambiguous. The V gene lost 0 bases and the J gene lost 3 bases, with 1 base spanning the gap. The CDR3 runs 11 residues. Looked up from germline, CDR1 is DFQATT and CDR2 is SNEGSKA (reference sequence). For the CDR3, the DNA is TGCAGTGCTAGAGATACAGATACGCAGTATTTT. Translated: CSARDTDTQYF.

The rearrangement joins TRBV6-2 or TRBV6-3 to TRBJ2-1; the D gene is possibly TRBD2 (5 bases). From germline, CDR1 is MNHEY and CDR2 SVGEGT. Between the trimmed V and J ends, which lost 6 bases and 15 bases, there was a span of 18 bases. The CDR3 covers 12 residues. Here the CDR3 reads CASRPGLPLWFF. Here the CDR3 DNA reads TGTGCCAGCAGGCCCGGACTCCCCCTTTGGTTCTTC.

The V call is TRBV14, the J call TRBJ2-2; no firm D call. Per the germline V gene, CDR1 is SGHDN and CDR2 is FVKESK. Trimming left V 0 bases short and J 7 bases short, with 6 bases between. The CDR3 has 13 residues. The DNA for the CDR3 is TGTGCCAGCAGCCAAGATGTGGGCGGGGAGCTGTTTTTT. Protein sequence: CASSQDVGGELFF.

The CDR3 here is CSARDLRNTEAFF. The CDR3 DNA is TGCAGTGCTAGAGATTTGAGGAACACTGAAGCTTTCTTT. The chain links TRBV20-1 to TRBJ1-1; the D is unclear. Germline-derived CDR1 and CDR2 are DFQATT and SNEGSKA (reference sequence). This CDR3 has 13 residues. Trimming removed 0 bases from V and 1 base from J, with 6 bases in between.

The chain has TRBV5-5 and TRBJ2-1; D is perhaps TRBD1 or TRBD2 (6 bases each). The CDR3 runs 16 residues. Looked up from germline, CDR1 is SGHKS and CDR2 is YYEKEE (reference sequence). V was trimmed by 0 bases and J by 7 bases, leaving 17 bases between them. The CDR3 nucleotides are TGTGCCAGCAGCTTGGGAGGGGGAGGTGTCTGGAATGAGCAGTTCTTC. This codes for CASSLGGGGVWNEQFF.

This chain joins TRBV5-5 and TRBJ2-2; tentative D call: TRBD2 (7 bases). The CDR3 contains 15 residues. Trimming cost V 2 bases and J 4 bases, with 12 bases left between them. Germline values: CDR1 SGHKS, CDR2 YYEKEE (reference sequence). CDR3 sequence reads: CASSLGGVATGELFF. The CDR3 DNA follows: TGTGCCAGCAGCTTAGGGGGGGTTGCCACCGGGGAGCTGTTTTTT.

There are a few counts of this clonotype. The chain employs TRBV11-2 and TRBJ2-3, with 12 bases identical to TRBD2. Germline lookup yields CDR1 SGHAT and CDR2 FQNNGV. The CDR3 is 19 amino acids. J gave up 1 base and V 5 bases, and 13 bases lay outside the gene matches. This CDR3 is CASSPTTGTSGSRTDTQYF. CDR3 nucleotide sequence: TGTGCCAGCAGCCCCACCACCGGGACTAGCGGGTCTCGCACAGATACGCAGTATTTT.

This clonotype showed up just a few times. The chain combines TRBV6-1 with TRBJ2-1; TRBD1 matches 7 bases. CDR3 length: 12 residues. The V gene's germline CDR1 is MNHNS and CDR2 SASEGT. V shed 5 bases and J 7 bases; nucleotides not matched to a gene: 2. Here the CDR3 DNA reads TGTGCCAGCAGTCACAGGGGAAATGAGCAGTTCTTC. It yields the protein CASSHRGNEQFF.

The rearrangement joins TRBV5-1 to TRBJ2-3; no reliable D call. Per germline, CDR1 SGHRS and CDR2 YFSETQ. This CDR3 spans 13 amino acids. Trimming stripped 3 bases from V and 2 bases from J, with 7 bases between. CDR3 residues: CASSSGPTDTQYF. CDR3 coding DNA: TGCGCCAGCAGCTCGGGCCCCACAGATACGCAGTATTTT.

J is TRBJ2-2 and V is TRBV7-9, with a tentative D call TRBD2 (5 bases). The CDR3 contains 14 residues. Trimming pared 1 base from V and 3 bases from J, leaving 6 bases between. Germline lookup yields CDR1 SEHNR and CDR2 FQNEAQ (reference sequence). The CDR3 DNA is TGTGCCAGCAGCTTAGAAGCGGACACCGGGGAGCTGTTTTTT. Amino acid sequence: CASSLEADTGELFF.

Here the CDR3 DNA reads TGTGCCAGCAGCCGGGGCGGGGACCGACCACAAGAGACCCAGTACTTC. Translating gives CASSRGGDRPQETQYF. The rearrangement links TRBV27 to TRBJ2-5, with D possibly TRBD2 on 6 matching bases. The V end was cut by 6 bases, the J end by 2 bases, with 19 bases between. Germline assignment: CDR1 MNHEY and CDR2 SMNVEV (reference sequence). This CDR3 has 16 amino acids.

The chain recombines TRBV10-3 with TRBJ2-3; 7 bases are a match to TRBD2. The CDR3 length is 14 residues. Germline V gives CDR1 ENHRY, CDR2 SYGVKD. V was clipped by 5 bases and J by 3 bases; unmatched bases: 5. CDR3 nucleotide sequence: TGTGCCATCAGTACCGGACTAGGAACAGATACGCAGTATTTT. Its protein product is CAISTGLGTDTQYF.